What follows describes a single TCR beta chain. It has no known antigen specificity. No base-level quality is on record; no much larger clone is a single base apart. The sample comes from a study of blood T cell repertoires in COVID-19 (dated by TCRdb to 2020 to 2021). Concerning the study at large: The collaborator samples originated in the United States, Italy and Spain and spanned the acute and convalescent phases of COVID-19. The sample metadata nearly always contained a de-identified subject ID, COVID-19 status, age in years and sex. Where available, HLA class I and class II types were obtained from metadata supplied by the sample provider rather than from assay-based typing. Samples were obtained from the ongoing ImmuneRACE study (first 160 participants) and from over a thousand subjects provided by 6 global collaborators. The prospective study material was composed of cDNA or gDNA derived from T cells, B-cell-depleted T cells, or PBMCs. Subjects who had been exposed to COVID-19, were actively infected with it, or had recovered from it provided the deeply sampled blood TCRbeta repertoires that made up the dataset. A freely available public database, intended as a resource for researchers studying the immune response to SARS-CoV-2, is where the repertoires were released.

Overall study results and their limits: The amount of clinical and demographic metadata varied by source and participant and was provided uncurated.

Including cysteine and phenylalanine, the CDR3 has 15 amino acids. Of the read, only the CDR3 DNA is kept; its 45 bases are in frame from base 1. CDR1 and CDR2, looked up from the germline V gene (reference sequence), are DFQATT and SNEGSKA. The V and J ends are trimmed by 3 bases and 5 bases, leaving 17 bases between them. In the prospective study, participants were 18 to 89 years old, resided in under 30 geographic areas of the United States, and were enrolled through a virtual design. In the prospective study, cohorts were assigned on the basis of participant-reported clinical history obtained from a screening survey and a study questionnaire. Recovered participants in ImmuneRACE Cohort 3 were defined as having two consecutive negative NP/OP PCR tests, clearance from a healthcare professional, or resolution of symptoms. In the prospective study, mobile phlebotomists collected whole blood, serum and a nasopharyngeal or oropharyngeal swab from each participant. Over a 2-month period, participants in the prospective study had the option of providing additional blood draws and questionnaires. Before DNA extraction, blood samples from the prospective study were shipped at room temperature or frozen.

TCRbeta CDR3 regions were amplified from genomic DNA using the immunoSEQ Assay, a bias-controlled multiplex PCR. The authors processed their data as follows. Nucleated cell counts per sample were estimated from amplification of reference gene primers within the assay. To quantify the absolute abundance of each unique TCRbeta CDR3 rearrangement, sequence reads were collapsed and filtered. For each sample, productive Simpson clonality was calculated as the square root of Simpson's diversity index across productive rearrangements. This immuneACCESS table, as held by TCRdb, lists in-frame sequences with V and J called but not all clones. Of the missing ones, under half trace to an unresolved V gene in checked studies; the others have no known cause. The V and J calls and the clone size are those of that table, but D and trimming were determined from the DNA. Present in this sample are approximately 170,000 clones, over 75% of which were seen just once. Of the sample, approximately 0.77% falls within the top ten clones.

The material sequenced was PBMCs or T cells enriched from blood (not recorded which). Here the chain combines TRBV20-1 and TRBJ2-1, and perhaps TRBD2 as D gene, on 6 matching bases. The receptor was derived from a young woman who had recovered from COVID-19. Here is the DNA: TGCAGTGCTAGTTCATACTATCCGGGAGACAATGAGCAGTTCTTC. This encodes CSASSYYPGDNEQFF.